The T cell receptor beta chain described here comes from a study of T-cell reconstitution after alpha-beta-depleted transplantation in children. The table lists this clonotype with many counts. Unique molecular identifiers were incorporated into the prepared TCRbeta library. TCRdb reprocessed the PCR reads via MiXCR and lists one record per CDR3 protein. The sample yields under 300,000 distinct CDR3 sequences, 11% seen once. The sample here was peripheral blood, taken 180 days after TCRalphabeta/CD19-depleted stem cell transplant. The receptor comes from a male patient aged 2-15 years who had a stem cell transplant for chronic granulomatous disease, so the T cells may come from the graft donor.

The CDR3 bases are TGCAGTGCTAGAAGGGACAGTCAGCCCCAGCATTTT. This encodes CSARRDSQPQHF. V usage is TRBV20-1 and J usage is TRBJ1-5; 7 bases are a match to TRBD1. CDR1 is DFQATT, CDR2 SNEGSKA, per germline (reference sequence). This CDR3 has 12 residues. J lost 6 bases, V lost 2 bases, and 1 base had no gene match.